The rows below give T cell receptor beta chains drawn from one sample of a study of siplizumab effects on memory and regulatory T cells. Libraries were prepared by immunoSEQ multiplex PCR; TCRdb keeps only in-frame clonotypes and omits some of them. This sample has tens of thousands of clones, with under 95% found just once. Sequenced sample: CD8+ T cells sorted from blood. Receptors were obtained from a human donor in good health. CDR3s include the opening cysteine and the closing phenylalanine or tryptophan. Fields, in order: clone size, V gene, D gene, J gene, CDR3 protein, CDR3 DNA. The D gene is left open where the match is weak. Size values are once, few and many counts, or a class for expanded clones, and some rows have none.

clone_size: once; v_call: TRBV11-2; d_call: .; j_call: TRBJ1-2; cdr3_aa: CASSPIWALFSANYGYTF; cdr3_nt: TGTGCCAGCAGCCCGATTTGGGCTCTCTTTTCAGCTAACTATGGCTACACCTTC
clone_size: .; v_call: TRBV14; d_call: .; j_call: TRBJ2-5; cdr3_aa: CASRPGRGRETQYF; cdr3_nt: TGTGCCAGCAGGCCAGGGAGGGGGAGGGAGACCCAGTACTTC
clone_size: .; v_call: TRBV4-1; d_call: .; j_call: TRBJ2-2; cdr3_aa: CASSHPRTPGRANTGELFF; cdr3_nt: TGCGCCAGCAGCCATCCTAGGACCCCTGGGCGGGCGAACACCGGGGAGCTGTTTTTT
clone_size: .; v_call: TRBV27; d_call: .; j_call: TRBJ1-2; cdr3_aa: CASSLYTDYGYTF; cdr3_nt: TGTGCCAGCAGTTTATATACAGACTATGGCTACACCTTC
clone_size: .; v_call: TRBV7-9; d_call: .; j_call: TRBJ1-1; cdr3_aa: CASTSGSPMNTEAFF; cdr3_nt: TGTGCCAGCACCAGCGGCTCCCCAATGAACACTGAAGCTTTCTTT
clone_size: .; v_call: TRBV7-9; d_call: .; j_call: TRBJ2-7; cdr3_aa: CASSPPTGVPYEQYF; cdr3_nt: TGTGCCAGCAGCCCGCCGACAGGAGTGCCCTACGAGCAGTACTTC
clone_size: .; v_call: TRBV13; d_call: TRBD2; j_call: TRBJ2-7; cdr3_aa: CASSSGEAGTSGGPDSYEQYF; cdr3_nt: TGTGCCAGCAGCTCTGGGGAAGCCGGGACTAGCGGGGGGCCCGACTCCTACGAGCAGTACTTC
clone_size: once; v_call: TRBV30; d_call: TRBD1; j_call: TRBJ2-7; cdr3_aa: CAWSVKPGQGGEQYF; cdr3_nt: TGTGCCTGGAGTGTTAAGCCGGGACAGGGTGGTGAGCAGTACTTC
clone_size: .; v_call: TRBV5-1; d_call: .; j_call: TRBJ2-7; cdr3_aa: CASMNRESSYEQYF; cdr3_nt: TGCGCCAGCATGAACAGGGAGAGCTCCTACGAGCAGTACTTC
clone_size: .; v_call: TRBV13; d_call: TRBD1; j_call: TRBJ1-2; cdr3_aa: CASRTGEDYGYTF; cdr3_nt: TGTGCCAGCAGGACAGGGGAGGACTATGGCTACACCTTC
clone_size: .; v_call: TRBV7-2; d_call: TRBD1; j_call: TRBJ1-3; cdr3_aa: CASSLDGDRGLGNTIYF; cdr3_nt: TGTGCCAGCAGCTTAGACGGGGACAGGGGGCTCGGAAACACCATATATTTT
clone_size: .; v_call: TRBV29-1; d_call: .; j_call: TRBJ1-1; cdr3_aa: CSVEGGEPEAFF; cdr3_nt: TGCAGCGTTGAAGGGGGGGAACCTGAAGCTTTCTTT
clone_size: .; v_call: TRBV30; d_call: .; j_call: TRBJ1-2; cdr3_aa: CAWSGTVGYHGYTF; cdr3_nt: TGTGCCTGGAGCGGGACGGTAGGCTACCATGGCTACACCTTC
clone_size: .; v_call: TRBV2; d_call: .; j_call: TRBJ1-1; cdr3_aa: CASSERVAEAFF; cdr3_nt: TGTGCCAGCAGTGAAAGGGTCGCTGAAGCTTTCTTT
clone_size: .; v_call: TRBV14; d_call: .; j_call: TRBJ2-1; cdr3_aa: CASSHDRWGYNEQFF; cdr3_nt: TGTGCCAGCAGCCATGACAGGTGGGGGTACAATGAGCAGTTCTTC
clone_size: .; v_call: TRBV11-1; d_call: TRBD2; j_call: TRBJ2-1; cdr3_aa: CASSFLPGGEEPYNEQFF; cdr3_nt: TGTGCCAGCAGCTTTCTTCCTGGGGGGGAGGAACCCTACAATGAGCAGTTCTTC
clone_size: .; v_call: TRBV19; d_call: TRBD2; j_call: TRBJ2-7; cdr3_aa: CASSETSGSYEQYF; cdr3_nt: TGTGCCAGTAGTGAGACTAGCGGGAGCTACGAGCAGTACTTC
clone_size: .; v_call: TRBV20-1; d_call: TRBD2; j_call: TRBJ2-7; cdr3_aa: CSAGTSYEQYF; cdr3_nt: TGCAGTGCCGGGACTAGCTACGAGCAGTACTTC
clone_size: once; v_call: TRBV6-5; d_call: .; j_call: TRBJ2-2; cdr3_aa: CASSYSSQLGGELFF; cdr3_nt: TGTGCCAGCAGTTACTCGAGCCAGCTCGGCGGGGAGCTGTTTTTT
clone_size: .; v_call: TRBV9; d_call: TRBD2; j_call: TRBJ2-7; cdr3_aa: CASSSETSGLYEQYF; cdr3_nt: TGTGCCAGCAGCTCCGAAACTAGCGGGTTATACGAGCAGTACTTC
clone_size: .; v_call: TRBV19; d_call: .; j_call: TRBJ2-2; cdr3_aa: CASSIVYGGELFF; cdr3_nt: TGTGCCAGTAGTATTGTGTACGGCGGGGAGCTGTTTTTT
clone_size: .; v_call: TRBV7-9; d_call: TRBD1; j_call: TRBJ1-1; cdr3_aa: CASSPAGTGWFF; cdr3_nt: TGTGCCAGCAGCCCGGCTGGGACAGGGTGGTTCTTT
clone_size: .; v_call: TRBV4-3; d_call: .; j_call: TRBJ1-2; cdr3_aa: CASSQTLWGRTNYGYTF; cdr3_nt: TGCGCCAGCAGTCAAACATTATGGGGGCGAACTAACTATGGCTACACCTTC
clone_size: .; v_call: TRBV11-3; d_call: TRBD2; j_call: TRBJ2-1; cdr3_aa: CASSSGLAIYNEQFF; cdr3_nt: TGTGCCAGCAGCTCTGGACTAGCGATTTACAATGAGCAGTTCTTC
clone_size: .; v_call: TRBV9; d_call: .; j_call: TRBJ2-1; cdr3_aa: CASSPGGSYSGEQFF; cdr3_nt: TGTGCCAGCAGCCCCGGAGGGTCTTACAGCGGGGAGCAGTTCTTC
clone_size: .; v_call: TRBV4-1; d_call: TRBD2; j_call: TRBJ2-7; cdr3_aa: CASSQEGPRTSGRYEQYF; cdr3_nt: TGCGCCAGCAGCCAAGAGGGACCCCGAACTAGCGGGAGATACGAGCAGTACTTC
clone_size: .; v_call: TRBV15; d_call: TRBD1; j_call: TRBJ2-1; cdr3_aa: CATSRDKGTGLLVEQFF; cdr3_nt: TGTGCCACCAGCAGAGATAAGGGGACAGGGTTACTGGTTGAGCAGTTCTTC
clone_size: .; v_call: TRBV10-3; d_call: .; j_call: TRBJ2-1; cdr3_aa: CAISDPVGGVYNEQFF; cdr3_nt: TGTGCCATCAGTGATCCCGTGGGCGGGGTTTACAATGAGCAGTTCTTC
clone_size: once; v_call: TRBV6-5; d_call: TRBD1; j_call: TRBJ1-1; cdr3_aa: CASSYGQGAMGTEAFF; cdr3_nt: TGTGCCAGCAGTTATGGACAGGGGGCAATGGGCACTGAAGCTTTCTTT
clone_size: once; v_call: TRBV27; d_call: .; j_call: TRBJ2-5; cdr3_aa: CASSFSTGPLMAQYF; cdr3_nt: TGTGCCAGCAGTTTCTCAACCGGGCCCCTGATGGCCCAGTACTTC
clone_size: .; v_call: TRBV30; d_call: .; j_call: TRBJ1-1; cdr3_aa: CAWTDNTEAFF; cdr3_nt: TGTGCCTGGACGGATAACACTGAAGCTTTCTTT
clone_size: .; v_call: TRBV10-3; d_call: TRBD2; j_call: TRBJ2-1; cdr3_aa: CAISQLAGTSSYNEQFF; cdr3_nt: TGTGCCATCAGTCAGCTAGCGGGGACAAGCTCCTACAATGAGCAGTTCTTC
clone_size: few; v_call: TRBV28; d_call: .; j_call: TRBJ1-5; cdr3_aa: CASSSDPQPQHF; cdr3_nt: TGTGCCAGCAGTTCGGACCCTCAGCCCCAGCATTTT